Each of the 19 T cell receptor beta chains below was sequenced from the same sample in a study of T cell responses to AZD1222 COVID-19 vaccine. The protocol was immunoSEQ multiplex PCR, while the TCRdb copy is restricted to in-frame clones and leaves out a portion. The sample includes about 100,000 clones, approximately 89% of them seen just once. Sequencing used peripheral blood, obtained on day 0 of MenACWY control vaccination. These receptors originate from an adult in good health.

The rearrangement uses TRBV25-1 and TRBJ1-1; D possibly corresponds to TRBD1 (5 bases). In germline, CDR1 is MGHDK, CDR2 SYGVNS. V was shortened by 3 bases and J by 1 base, with 12 bases between the two germline ends. The length of the CDR3 is 15 residues. CDR3 sequence (DNA): TGTGCCAGCAGTGATTCCCTGGGACCGAACACTGAAGCTTTCTTT. Protein product: CASSDSLGPNTEAFF.

V and J are TRBV7-9 and TRBJ2-3, with TRBD1 as a possible D gene (6 bases). CDR1 and CDR2 from the germline V gene are SEHNR and FQNEAQ (reference sequence). The CDR3 totals 14 residues. Trimming took 5 bases from V and 2 from J, leaving 11 bases between them. The CDR3: CASSAGQSTDTQYF. CDR3 sequence (DNA): TGTGCCAGCAGCGCCGGACAGTCCACAGATACGCAGTATTTT.

The rearrangement uses TRBV9 and TRBJ2-1; D remains ambiguous. The CDR3 loop spans 14 amino acids. Deletions cut 0 bases from V and 3 bases from J, with 7 bases between. CDR1 and CDR2 (germline): SGDLS, YYNGEE. In DNA, the CDR3 is TGTGCCAGCAGCGTAGGCTCTAACTACAATGAGCAGTTCTTC. It translates to CASSVGSNYNEQFF.

The chain employs TRBV28 and TRBJ2-5; 11 bases match TRBD2. CDR1 and CDR2 from the germline V gene are MDHEN and SYDVKM. CDR3 size: 15 residues. J was trimmed by 3 bases and V by 5 bases; bases with no gene match: 5. CDR3 sequence (DNA): TGTGCCAGCAGTCCCCTAGCGGGAGGAGAAGAGACCCAGTACTTC. Its translation is CASSPLAGGEETQYF.

The chain joins TRBV4-1 to TRBJ1-1, with D perhaps TRBD1 (5 bases). CDR1 MGHRA and CDR2 YSYEKL come from the germline V gene. V gave up 3 bases and J gave up 4 bases, with 6 bases separating them. The CDR3 length is 12 residues. The CDR3 loop reads CASSQGVTEAFF. CDR3 in DNA: TGCGCCAGCAGCCAGGGGGTCACTGAAGCTTTCTTT.

This sequence joins TRBV19 and TRBJ1-5; D may be TRBD1 (6 bases). The germline gives CDR1 LNHDA, CDR2 SQIVND (reference sequence). V lost 1 base, J lost 5 bases, and 9 bases lay in between. The CDR3 contains 14 residues. The CDR3 is CASSIAGADQPQHF. The CDR3 nucleotides read TGTGCCAGTAGTATAGCAGGGGCAGATCAGCCCCAGCATTTT.

The rearrangement links TRBV11-2 to TRBJ2-1; D ambiguous. Trimming stripped 1 base from V and 3 bases from J, with 13 bases between. The germline gives CDR1 SGHAT, CDR2 FQNNGV. The length of the CDR3 is 16 residues. This CDR3 is CASSLVAVPIYNEQFF. The CDR3 coding sequence is TGTGCCAGCAGCTTAGTCGCAGTACCCATCTACAATGAGCAGTTCTTC.

This chain links TRBV28 with TRBJ1-5; the match to TRBD1 covers 12 bases. V shed 9 bases, J shed 7 bases, and the junction held 10 bases outside the gene matches. In germline, CDR1 is MDHEN, CDR2 SYDVKM. The CDR3 loop spans 15 amino acids. Here the CDR3 DNA reads TGTGCCAGTTTACCCGGGACAGGGGGCGGGCAGCCCCAGCATTTT. It yields the protein CASLPGTGGGQPQHF.

The gene calls are TRBV18 and TRBJ1-1; the D gene is possibly TRBD1 (6 bases). Germline lookup yields CDR1 KGHSH and CDR2 LQKENI. The CDR3 has 16 residues. V shed 1 base and J shed 0 bases, with 12 bases lying between them. CDR3 DNA sequence: TGTGCCAGCTCACCACGTCTAGGGGGGATGAACACTGAAGCTTTCTTT. Its protein is CASSPRLGGMNTEAFF.

This clone was seen a handful of times. This CDR3 reads CASSLGQGQEQYF. The CDR3 nucleotides are TGTGCCAGCAGCTTAGGACAGGGGCAAGAGCAGTACTTC. This chain uses TRBV7-9 with TRBJ2-7; TRBD1 agrees at 8 bases. Germline V lookup: CDR1 SEHNR, CDR2 FQNEAQ (reference sequence). The CDR3 runs 13 residues. The trim removed 1 base at V and 7 bases at J, leaving 3 bases unmatched.

The V call is TRBV28, the J call TRBJ2-5, with TRBD2 identical over 7 bases. In germline, CDR1 is MDHEN, CDR2 SYDVKM. Trimming at V came to 10 bases and at J to 6 bases, leaving 11 bases not matched to a gene. The CDR3 totals 13 residues. CDR3 protein: CATSIAGLQTQYF. In DNA, the CDR3 is TGTGCCACCTCCATAGCGGGCCTTCAGACCCAGTACTTC.

This rearrangement joins TRBV28 to TRBJ1-2; the D is unclear. V was pared by 6 bases and J by 7 bases, with 12 bases between. Germline-derived CDR1 and CDR2 are MDHEN and SYDVKM. CDR3 length equals 12 residues. The DNA of the CDR3 is TGTGCCAGCAGCTGGACGGCGGGTGGCTACACCTTC. Its translation: CASSWTAGGYTF.

This sequence joins TRBV12-3 or TRBV12-4 and TRBJ1-2; D ambiguous. This CDR3 is 13 amino acids long. V was pared by 7 bases and J by 1 base, with 10 bases between. The CDR3 DNA sequence: TGTGCCAGCACCGCCCAACTTAACTATGGCTACACCTTC. This gives the protein CASTAQLNYGYTF.

The rearrangement uses TRBV7-8 and TRBJ1-6; D call uncertain. CDR3 length: 13 amino acids. Per the germline V gene, CDR1 is SGHVS and CDR2 is FQNEAQ. V lost 0 bases and J lost 7, with 4 bases in between. CDR3 coding DNA: TGTGCCAGCAGCTTAGCCAGAAATTCACCCCTCCACTTT. It encodes CASSLARNSPLHF.

The chain uses TRBV9 and TRBJ1-6, with 8 bases that match TRBD1. V dropped 4 bases and J dropped 2; count of bases not matched to a gene: 8. The CDR3 consists of 17 residues. Per germline, CDR1 SGDLS and CDR2 YYNGEE. The CDR3 coding sequence is TGTGCCAGCAGCCCCGGACAGGGACCCCCCTATAATTCACCCCTCCACTTT. Its protein product is CASSPGQGPPYNSPLHF.

The chain links TRBV19 to TRBJ2-1; 8 nucleotides line up with TRBD1. Germline-derived CDR1 and CDR2 are LNHDA and SQIVND (reference sequence). CDR3 length equals 16 residues. After removal of 6 bases from V and 2 bases from J, the junction contained 9 bases not matched to a gene. This chain's CDR3 is CASRPGQETTYNEQFF. The CDR3 coding sequence is TGTGCCAGTAGGCCGGGACAGGAGACCACCTACAATGAGCAGTTCTTC.

This chain links TRBV2 with TRBJ1-5; no firm D call. The CDR3 extends over 12 amino acids. Germline V gene lookup returns CDR1 SNHLY and CDR2 FYNNEI. With 8 bases removed from V and 4 bases from J, the gap between germline ends came to 9 bases. CDR3 bases: TGTGCCAGCGCCTCCTTTAATCAGCCCCAGCATTTT. Translation gives CASASFNQPQHF.

The J gene is TRBJ1-6, the V gene TRBV6-1, with D perhaps TRBD1 (5 bases). The CDR3 is made up of 14 amino acids. Germline V gene data show CDR1 as MNHNS and CDR2 as SASEGT. Trimming removed 2 bases from V and 8 bases from J, with 10 bases in between. This CDR3 is CASSEKPGDSPLHF. The DNA of the CDR3 is TGTGCCAGCAGTGAAAAACCGGGGGATTCACCCCTCCACTTT.

This rearrangement joins TRBV5-4 to TRBJ1-2, with 7 bases matching TRBD1. Per germline, CDR1 SGHNT and CDR2 YYREEE (reference sequence). The CDR3 sequence is 16 residues long. The trim removed 2 bases at V and 7 bases at J, leaving 14 bases unmatched. CDR3 DNA sequence: TGTGCCAGCAGCTTCGCCCAGGGGGGCCTCGCTCTTGGCTACACCTTC. Protein product: CASSFAQGGLALGYTF.